This T cell receptor beta chain was captured by sequencing in a study of blood T cell repertoires in COVID-19. Study background: Samples taken during acute and convalescent COVID-19 were collected in the United States, Italy and Spain. T cells, B-cell-depleted T cells, or PBMCs supplied cDNA or gDNA.

Trimming took 5 bases from V and 9 from J, leaving 20 bases between them. Germline loops: CDR1 SGHAT, CDR2 FQDESV (reference sequence). There are 15 residues in the CDR3. As originally analysed: Amplifying reference gene primers gave estimates of nucleated cell counts. Sequenced by immunoSEQ multiplex PCR; TCRdb stores in-frame clones only, minus some. D and trimming come from the DNA, and the V and J calls and clone size come from that table. The table shows around 400,000 clones, with around 87% occurring only once. Enrolled during active infection, Seattle patients were then followed longitudinally. This clone was detected once.

The clonotype comes from a woman between 55 and 75 years old with COVID-19, enrolled during active disease. Sequencing used peripheral blood. The rearrangement uses TRBV11-1 and TRBJ1-5; D possibly corresponds to TRBD1 (6 bases). The CDR3 DNA reads TGTGCCAGCAGCAGCGGGGTCCAGGGGATGGGGCCCCAGCATTTT. Translation gives CASSSGVQGMGPQHF.